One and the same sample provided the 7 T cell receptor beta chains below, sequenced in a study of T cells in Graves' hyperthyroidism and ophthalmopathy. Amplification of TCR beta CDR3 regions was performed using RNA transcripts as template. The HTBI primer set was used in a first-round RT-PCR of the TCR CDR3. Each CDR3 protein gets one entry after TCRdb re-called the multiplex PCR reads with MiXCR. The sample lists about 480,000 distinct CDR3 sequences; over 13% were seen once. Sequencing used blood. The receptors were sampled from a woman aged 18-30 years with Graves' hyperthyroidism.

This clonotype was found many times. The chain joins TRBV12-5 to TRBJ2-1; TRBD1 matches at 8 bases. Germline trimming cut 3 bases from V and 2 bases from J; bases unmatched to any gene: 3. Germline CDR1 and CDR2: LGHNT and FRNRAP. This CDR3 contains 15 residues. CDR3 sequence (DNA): TGTGCTAGTGGTTTCGGACAGGGCGCCTACAATGAGCAGTTCTTC. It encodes CASGFGQGAYNEQFF.

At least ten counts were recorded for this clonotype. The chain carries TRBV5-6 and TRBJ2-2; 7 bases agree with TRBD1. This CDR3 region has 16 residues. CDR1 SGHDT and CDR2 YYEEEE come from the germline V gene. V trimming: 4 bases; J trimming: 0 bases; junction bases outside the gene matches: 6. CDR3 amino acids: CASSEGTDANTGELFF. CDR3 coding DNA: TGTGCCAGCAGCGAAGGGACAGATGCGAACACCGGGGAGCTGTTTTTT. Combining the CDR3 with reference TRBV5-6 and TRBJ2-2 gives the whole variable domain DAGVTQSPTHLIKTRGQQVTLRCSPKSGHDTVSWYQQALGQGPQFIFQYYEEEERQRGNFPDRFSGHQFPNYSSELNVNALLLGDSALYLCASSEGTDANTGELFFGEGSRLTVL.

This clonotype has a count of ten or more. The CDR3 region has the DNA TGTGCCAGCAGCCATCGGCGGGGGGCAAACACTGAAGCTTTCTTT. This gives the protein CASSHRRGANTEAFF. V gene TRBV7-6 combines with J gene TRBJ1-1; D may be TRBD1 (6 bases). Germline-derived CDR1 and CDR2 are SGHVS and FNYEAQ. This CDR3 has 15 amino acids. The germline V and J ends were trimmed by 5 bases and 2 bases, with 15 bases remaining between them.

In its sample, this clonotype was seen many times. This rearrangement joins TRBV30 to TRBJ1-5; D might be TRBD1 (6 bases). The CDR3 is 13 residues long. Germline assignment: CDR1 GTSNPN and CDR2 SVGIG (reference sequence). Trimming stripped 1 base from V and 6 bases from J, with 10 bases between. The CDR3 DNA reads TGTGCCTGGAGTGACAGGGATGGTCAGCCCCAGCATTTT. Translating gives CAWSDRDGQPQHF.

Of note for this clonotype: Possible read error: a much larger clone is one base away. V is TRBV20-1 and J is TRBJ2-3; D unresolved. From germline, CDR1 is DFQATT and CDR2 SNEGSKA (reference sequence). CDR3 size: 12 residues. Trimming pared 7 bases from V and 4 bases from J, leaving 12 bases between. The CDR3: CSVPLFADTQYF. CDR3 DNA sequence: TGCAGTGTCCCCCTTTTTGCAGATACGCAGTATTTT.

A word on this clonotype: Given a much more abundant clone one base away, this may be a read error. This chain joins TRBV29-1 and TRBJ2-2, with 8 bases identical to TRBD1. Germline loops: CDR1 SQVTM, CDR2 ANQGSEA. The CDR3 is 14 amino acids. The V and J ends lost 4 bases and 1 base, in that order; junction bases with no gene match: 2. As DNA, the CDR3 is TGCAGCGTTGGGGGGACAGGGAACACCGGGGAGCTGTTTTTT. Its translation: CSVGGTGNTGELFF.

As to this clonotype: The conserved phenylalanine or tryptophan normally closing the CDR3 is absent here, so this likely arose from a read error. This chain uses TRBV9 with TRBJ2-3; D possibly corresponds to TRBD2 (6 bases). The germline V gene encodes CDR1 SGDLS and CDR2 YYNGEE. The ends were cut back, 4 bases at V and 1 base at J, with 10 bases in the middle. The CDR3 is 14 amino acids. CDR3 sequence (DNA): TGTGCCAGCAGCTTGCGGGGCCGCACAGATACGCAGTATCTT. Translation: CASSLRGRTDTQYL.